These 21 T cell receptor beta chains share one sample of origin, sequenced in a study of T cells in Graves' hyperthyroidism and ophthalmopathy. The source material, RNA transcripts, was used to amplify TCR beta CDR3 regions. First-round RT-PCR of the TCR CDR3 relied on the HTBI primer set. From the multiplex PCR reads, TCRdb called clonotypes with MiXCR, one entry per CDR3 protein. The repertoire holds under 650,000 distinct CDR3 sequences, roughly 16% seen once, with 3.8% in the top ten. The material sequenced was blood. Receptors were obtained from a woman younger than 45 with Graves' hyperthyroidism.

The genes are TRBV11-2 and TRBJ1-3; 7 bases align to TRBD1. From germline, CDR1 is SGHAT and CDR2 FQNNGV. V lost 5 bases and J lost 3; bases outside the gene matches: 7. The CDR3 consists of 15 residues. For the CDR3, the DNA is TGTGCCAGCAGCCCAGGGGGAGGAATTGGAAACACCATATATTTT. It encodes CASSPGGGIGNTIYF.

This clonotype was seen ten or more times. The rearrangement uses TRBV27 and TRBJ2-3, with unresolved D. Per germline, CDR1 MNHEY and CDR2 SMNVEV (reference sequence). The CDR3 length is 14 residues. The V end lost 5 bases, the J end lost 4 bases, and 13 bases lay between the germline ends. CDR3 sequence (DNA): TGTGCCAGCAGTCCCCGTGTTGGAGCAGATACGCAGTATTTT. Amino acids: CASSPRVGADTQYF.

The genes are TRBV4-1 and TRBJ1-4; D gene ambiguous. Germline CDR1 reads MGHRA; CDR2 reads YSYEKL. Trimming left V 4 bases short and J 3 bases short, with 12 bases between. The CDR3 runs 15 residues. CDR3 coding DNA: TGCGCCAGCAGCCCCAAACGTTCGGCTAATGAAAAACTGTTTTTT. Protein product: CASSPKRSANEKLFF.

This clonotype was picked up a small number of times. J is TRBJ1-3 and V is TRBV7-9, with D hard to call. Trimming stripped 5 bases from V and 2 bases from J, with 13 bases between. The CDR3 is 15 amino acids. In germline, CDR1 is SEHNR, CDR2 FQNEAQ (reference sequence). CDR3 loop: CASSPSGSTGNTIYF. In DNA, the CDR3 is TGTGCCAGCAGCCCCTCGGGGAGTACTGGAAACACCATATATTTT.

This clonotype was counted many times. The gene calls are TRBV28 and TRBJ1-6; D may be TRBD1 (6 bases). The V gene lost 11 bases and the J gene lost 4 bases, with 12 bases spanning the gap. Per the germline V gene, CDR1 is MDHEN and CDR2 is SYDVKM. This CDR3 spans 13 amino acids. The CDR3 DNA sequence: TGTGCCTCCGGACAGAATTATAATTCACCCCTCCACTTT. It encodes CASGQNYNSPLHF.

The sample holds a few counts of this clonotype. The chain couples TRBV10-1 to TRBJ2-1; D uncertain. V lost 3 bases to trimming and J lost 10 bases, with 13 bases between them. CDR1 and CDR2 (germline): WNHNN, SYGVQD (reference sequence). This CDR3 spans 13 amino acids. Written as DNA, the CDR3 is TGCGCCAGCAGTGATTCTAGAGTAAGGGAGCAGTTCTTC. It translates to CASSDSRVREQFF.

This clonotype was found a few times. The CDR3: CASSSGQWVEEQYF. CDR3 nucleotides: TGTGCCAGCAGCTCGGGACAGTGGGTGGAAGAGCAGTATTTT. V and J are TRBV13 and TRBJ2-3; 7 bases line up with TRBD1. Germline lookup yields CDR1 PRHDT and CDR2 FYEKMQ (reference sequence). CDR3 length: 14 residues. Germline trimming cut 4 bases from V and 11 bases from J; bases unmatched to any gene: 12.

The CDR3, as DNA: TGTGCCAGCAGTACCGGGACAGGGGGTAGGGCTTTCTTT. Residues: CASSTGTGGRAFF. The gene calls are TRBV28 and TRBJ1-1; 11 positions match TRBD1. Germline V lookup: CDR1 MDHEN, CDR2 SYDVKM. After removal of 5 bases from V and 11 bases from J, the junction contained 7 bases not matched to a gene. The CDR3 length is 13 residues.

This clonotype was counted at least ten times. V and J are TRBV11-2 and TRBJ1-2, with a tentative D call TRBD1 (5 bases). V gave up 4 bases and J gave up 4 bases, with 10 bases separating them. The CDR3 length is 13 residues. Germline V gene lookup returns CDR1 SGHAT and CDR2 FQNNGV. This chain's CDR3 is CASSSGDLYGYTF. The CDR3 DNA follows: TGTGCCAGCAGCTCGGGGGACCTCTATGGCTACACCTTC. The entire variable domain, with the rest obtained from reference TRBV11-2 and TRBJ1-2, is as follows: EAGVAQSPRYKIIEKRQSVAFWCNPISGHATLYWYQQILGQGPKLLIQFQNNGVVDDSQLPKDRFSAERLKGVDSTLKIQPAKLEDSAVYLCASSSGDLYGYTFGSGTRLTVV.

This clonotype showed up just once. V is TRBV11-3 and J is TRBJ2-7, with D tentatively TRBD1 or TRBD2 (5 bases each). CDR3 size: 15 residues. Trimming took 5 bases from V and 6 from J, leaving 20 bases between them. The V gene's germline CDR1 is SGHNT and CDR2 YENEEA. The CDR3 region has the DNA TGTGCCAGCAGCGAGCCTGATGGGACGCCGGGCGAGCAGTACTTC. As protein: CASSEPDGTPGEQYF.

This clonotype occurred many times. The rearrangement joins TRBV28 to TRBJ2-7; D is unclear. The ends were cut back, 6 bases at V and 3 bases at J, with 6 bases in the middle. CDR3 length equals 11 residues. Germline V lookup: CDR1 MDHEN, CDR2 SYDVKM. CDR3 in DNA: TGTGCCAGCAGCAATAACTACGAGCAGTACTTC. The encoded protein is CASSNNYEQYF.

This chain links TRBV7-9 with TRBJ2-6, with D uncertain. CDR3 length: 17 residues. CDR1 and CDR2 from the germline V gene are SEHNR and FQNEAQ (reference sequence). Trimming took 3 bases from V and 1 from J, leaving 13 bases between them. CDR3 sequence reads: CASSFVRVESGANVLTF. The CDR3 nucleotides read TGTGCCAGCAGCTTCGTCCGTGTGGAGTCTGGGGCCAACGTCCTGACTTTC.

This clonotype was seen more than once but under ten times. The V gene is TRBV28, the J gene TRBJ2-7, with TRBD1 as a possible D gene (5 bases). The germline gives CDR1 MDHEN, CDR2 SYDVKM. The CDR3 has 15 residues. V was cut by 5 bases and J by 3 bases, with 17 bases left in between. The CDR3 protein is CASSGAAAEYYEQYF. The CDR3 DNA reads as TGTGCCAGCAGTGGGGCGGCCGCTGAATACTACGAGCAGTACTTC.

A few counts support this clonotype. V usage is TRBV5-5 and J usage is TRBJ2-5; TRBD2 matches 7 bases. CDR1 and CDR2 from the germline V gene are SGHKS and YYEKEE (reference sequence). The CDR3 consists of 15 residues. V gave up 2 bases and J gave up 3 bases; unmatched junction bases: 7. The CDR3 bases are TGTGCCAGCAGCTTCACCGCGGGAGTTGAAGAGACCCAGTACTTC. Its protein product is CASSFTAGVEETQYF. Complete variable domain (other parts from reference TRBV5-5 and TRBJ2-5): DAGVTQSPTHLIKTRGQQVTLRCSPISGHKSVSWYQQVLGQGPQFIFQYYEKEERGRGNFPDRFSARQFPNYSSELNVNALLLGDSALYLCASSFTAGVEETQYFGPGTRLLVL.

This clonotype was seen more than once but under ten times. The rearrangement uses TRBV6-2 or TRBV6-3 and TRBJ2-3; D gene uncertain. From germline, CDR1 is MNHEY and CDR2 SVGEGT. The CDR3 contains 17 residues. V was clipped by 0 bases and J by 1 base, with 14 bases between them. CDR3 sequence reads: CASSYSRQGTRTDTQYF. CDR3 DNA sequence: TGTGCCAGCAGTTACTCGAGACAAGGAACTCGCACAGATACGCAGTATTTT.

CDR3 coding DNA: TGTGCCTGGCGAGGACTAGCGGGAGGCAATGAGCAGTTCTTC. Translation: CAWRGLAGGNEQFF. The chain has TRBV30 and TRBJ2-1, with TRBD2 matching 14 bases. The V gene end was trimmed by 5 bases and the J gene end by 6 bases; junction bases not matched to a gene: 3. CDR1 is GTSNPN, CDR2 SVGIG, per germline (reference sequence). This CDR3 has 14 residues.

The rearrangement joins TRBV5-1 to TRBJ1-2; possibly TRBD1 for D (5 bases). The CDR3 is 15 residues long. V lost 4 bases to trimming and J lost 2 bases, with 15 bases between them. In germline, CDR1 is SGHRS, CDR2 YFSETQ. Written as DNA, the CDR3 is TGCGCCAGCAGCAACGCCGGGACTGGGAACTATGGCTACACCTTC. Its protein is CASSNAGTGNYGYTF. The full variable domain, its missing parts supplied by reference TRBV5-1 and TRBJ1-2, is KAGVTQTPRYLIKTRGQQVTLSCSPISGHRSVSWYQQTPGQGLQFLFEYFSETQRNKGNFPGRFSGRQFSNSRSEMNVSTLELGDSALYLCASSNAGTGNYGYTFGSGTRLTVV.

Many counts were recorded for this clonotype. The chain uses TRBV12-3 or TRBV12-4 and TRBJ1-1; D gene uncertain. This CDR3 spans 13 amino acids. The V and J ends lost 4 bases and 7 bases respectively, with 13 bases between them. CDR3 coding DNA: TGTGCCAGCAGTTCCCCGGGTAGTCATGAAGCTTTCTTT. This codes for CASSSPGSHEAFF.

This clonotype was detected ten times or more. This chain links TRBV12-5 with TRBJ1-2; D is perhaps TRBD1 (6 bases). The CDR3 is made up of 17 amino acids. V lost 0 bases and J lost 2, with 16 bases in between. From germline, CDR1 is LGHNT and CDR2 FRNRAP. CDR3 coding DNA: TGTGCTAGTGGTTTGGTACTCTTGGGGACACAGAACTATGGCTACACCTTC. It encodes CASGLVLLGTQNYGYTF. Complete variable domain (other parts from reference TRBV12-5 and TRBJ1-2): DARVTQTPRHKVTEMGQEVTMRCQPILGHNTVFWYRQTMMQGLELLAYFRNRAPLDDSGMPKDRFSAEMPDATLATLKIQPSEPRDSAVYFCASGLVLLGTQNYGYTFGSGTRLTVV.

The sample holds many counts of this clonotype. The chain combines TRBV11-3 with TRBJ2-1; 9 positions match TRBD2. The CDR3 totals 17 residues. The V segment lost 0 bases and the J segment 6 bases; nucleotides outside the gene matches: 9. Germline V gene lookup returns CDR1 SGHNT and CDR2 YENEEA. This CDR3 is CASSLDLRLAGTNEQFF. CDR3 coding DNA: TGTGCCAGCAGCTTAGATCTGCGGCTAGCGGGAACCAATGAGCAGTTCTTC. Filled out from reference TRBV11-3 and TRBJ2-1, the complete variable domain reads EAGVVQSPRYKIIEKKQPVAFWCNPISGHNTLYWYLQNLGQGPELLIRYENEEAVDDSQLPKDRFSAERLKGVDSTLKIQPAELGDSAVYLCASSLDLRLAGTNEQFFGPGTRLTVL.

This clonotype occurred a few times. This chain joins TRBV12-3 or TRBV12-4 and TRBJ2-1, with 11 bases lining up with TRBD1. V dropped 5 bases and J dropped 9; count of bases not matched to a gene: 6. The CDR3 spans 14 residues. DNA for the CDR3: TGTGCCAGCAGTCTCCCCGGGACAGGGGGTGAGCAGTTCTTC. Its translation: CASSLPGTGGEQFF.